The source of this T cell receptor beta chain is a study of siplizumab effects on memory and regulatory T cells (dated by TCRdb to about 2019). For the study in its entirety: The effect of the anti-CD2 antibody siplizumab on alloreactive T-cell subsets was examined in allogeneic mixed lymphocyte reactions constructed from human PBMCs. What the study reported, not specific to this receptor: For roughly 75-96% of proliferating CD4+ or CD8+ clones, no naive or memory phenotype could be assigned. In reactions with siplizumab, an average of roughly 69% of mappable alloreactive CD4+ clones were Treg-derived, compared with 25% to 30% in control reactions. The cumulative frequency of alloreactive sequences traceable to unstimulated CD4+ memory T cells was significantly reduced by siplizumab. Whether proliferating Tregs from siplizumab cultures were suppressive was not functionally confirmed. Because sequences at frequencies below about 10^-5 were poorly captured, only a minor fraction of alloreactive clones could be mapped back to unstimulated subsets. Compared with memory T cells, unstimulated naive T cells appeared more diverse, and naive cells seemed to make a substantial contribution to the alloresponse.

Regarding this clone: Its antigen target is currently unknown. Qualities for individual bases were not recorded, and no much larger clone is one base off.

Library preparation employed the immunoSEQ multiplex PCR assay. Each sample had 90,000 to 100,000 TCR templates assayed by the deep sequencing platform. Genomic DNA extracted from sorted T cells was used for TCRbeta CDR3 sequencing. The published analysis was carried out like this. The R programming language was used for clonal analysis of the TCRbeta CDR3 data. Comparing unstimulated samples against CFSE-low samples taken after the reaction was how alloreactive CD4+ and CD8+ clones were defined. Regulatory or non-regulatory origin of alloreactive CD4+ clones was assigned by matching sequences to the sorted unstimulated Treg and non-Treg repertoires. TCRdb holds this immuneACCESS table with in-frame rearrangements only. Some clones are missing; in checked studies, unresolved V genes explain under half, and the rest has no known cause. V, J and clone size were drawn from that table, and D and trimming were deduced from the DNA. Present in this sample are about 91,000 clones, more than 85% of which were seen just once. The ten largest account for 6.5% to 8% of the sample.

Sorted unstimulated T cells and proliferating T cells recovered from mixed lymphocyte reactions underwent TCRbeta CDR3 sequencing. Fresh whole blood from fewer than twelve HLA-typed healthy donors was used to isolate PBMCs. What was sequenced was CD8+ T cells sorted from blood. This TCR derives from a human donor in good health.

The CDR3 protein is CASSVEGVGQETQYF. In nucleotides, the sequence is TGTGCCAGCAGCGTTGAGGGCGTAGGACAAGAGACCCAGTACTTC. The chain links TRBV9 with TRBJ2-5; the D gene is possibly TRBD2, with 5 bases matching. According to the germline V gene, CDR1 reads SGDLS and CDR2 reads YYNGEE. Taken from cysteine to phenylalanine, the CDR3 has 15 residues. Left in the record is the CDR3 DNA by itself, 45 bases read in frame from the first base. Deletion took 2 bases off V and 2 bases off J, with a span of 13 bases between the germline ends. The reference TRBV9 and TRBJ2-5 proteins fill in what lies around the CDR3, so the full variable domain reads DSGVTQTPKHLITATGQRVTLRCSPRSGDLSVYWYQQSLDQGLQFLIQYYNGEERAKGNILERFSAQQFPDLHSELNLSSLELGDSALYFCASSVEGVGQETQYFGPGTRLLVL.